These T cell receptor beta chains were read from a single sample in a study of CD8+ T cells in alopecia areata. The data were produced by immunoSEQ multiplex PCR, yet TCRdb's version contains in-frame clones alone and is incomplete. The table records over 150,000 clones, about 56% of them present only once. The sequencing sample was made of CD8+ T cells sorted from blood. The receptors stem from a human donor in good health. Both conserved end residues are part of each CDR3. D genes are given only for firm matches. Rows may omit the clone size; those that give it use once, few, many or a size class.

V gene	J gene	D gene	clone size	CDR3 DNA	CDR3 protein
TRBV15	TRBJ1-2	-	-	TGTGCCACCAGCAGAGTAAAGTCAGGAACAATCTATGGCTACACCTTC	CATSRVKSGTIYGYTF
TRBV19	TRBJ1-2	-	-	TGTGCCAGTAATCATGGGCAACACTATGGCTACACCTTC	CASNHGQHYGYTF
TRBV27	TRBJ1-1	-	-	TGTGCCAGCAGCGGTCTAGTGGACACTGAAGCTTTCTTT	CASSGLVDTEAFF
TRBV7-6	TRBJ2-1	-	-	TGTGCCAGCAGCCGCAATTACAATGAGCAGTTCTTC	CASSRNYNEQFF
TRBV29-1	TRBJ1-2	-	-	TGCAGCGCCGACCTGGGGGCCTATGGCTACACCTTC	CSADLGAYGYTF
TRBV4-1	TRBJ1-5	-	-	TGCGCCAGCAGCCCAGCGGCAAGGGGCGAGGGTCAGCCCCAGCATTTT	CASSPAARGEGQPQHF
TRBV7-8	TRBJ2-2	TRBD2	few	TGTGCCAGCAGCTCCCCGAGGCCTAGCGGGGGGCTGACCGGGGAGCTGTTTTTT	CASSSPRPSGGLTGELFF
TRBV11-2	TRBJ2-7	-	-	TGTGCCAGCAGCTCGACCTACGAGCAGTACTTC	CASSSTYEQYF
TRBV7-9	TRBJ2-3	-	few	TGTGCCAGCAGCTTTAGCAGTACAGATACGCAGTATTTT	CASSFSSTDTQYF
TRBV29-1	TRBJ1-1	-	-	TGCAGCGTTTTGGACGGGGTAAACACTGAAGCTTTCTTT	CSVLDGVNTEAFF
TRBV5-6	TRBJ2-5	-	few	TGTGCCAGCAGCTTGGTAGGAAGGCAAGAGACCCAGTACTTC	CASSLVGRQETQYF
TRBV30	TRBJ1-2	-	-	TGTGCCTGGAGTGTGGGGTACTATGGCTACACCTTC	CAWSVGYYGYTF
TRBV28	TRBJ1-2	TRBD1	-	TGTGCCAGCAGTTTAGGGACAGGGCAGGATGGCTACACCTTC	CASSLGTGQDGYTF
TRBV7-9	TRBJ1-6	-	few	TGTGCCAGCAGCTTAGTAGGGGACAATTCACCCCTCCACTTT	CASSLVGDNSPLHF
TRBV2	TRBJ2-5	TRBD1	few	TGTGCCAGCATCCCTACAGGGGGATTCCAAGAGACCCAGTACTTC	CASIPTGGFQETQYF
TRBV27	TRBJ2-7	-	once	TGTGCCAGCAGTTTAGGCGAGTCCTACGAGCAGTACTTC	CASSLGESYEQYF
TRBV29-1	TRBJ2-7	TRBD1	-	TGCAGCGTTCAACAGGGACAGGGAAGCGAGCAGTACTTC	CSVQQGQGSEQYF
TRBV6-4	TRBJ2-1	-	few	TGTGCCAGCAGTGATGTCGGGGAAGGCAATGAGCAGTTCTTC	CASSDVGEGNEQFF
TRBV4-1	TRBJ2-7	TRBD1	-	TGCGCCAGCAGCCCCCAGGGGGCTAAGTTCTACGAGCAGTACTTC	CASSPQGAKFYEQYF
TRBV7-8	TRBJ1-5	-	-	TGTGCCAGCAGCTTCCGGGGGCTTAATCAGCCCCAGCATTTT	CASSFRGLNQPQHF
TRBV4-1	TRBJ1-2	-	-	TGCGCCAGCAGCCAAGACGGACTAGACTATGGCTACACCTTC	CASSQDGLDYGYTF
TRBV15	TRBJ1-1	-	-	TGTGCCACCAGCAGAGGGACGAACACTGAAGCTTTCTTT	CATSRGTNTEAFF
TRBV30	TRBJ2-2	-	-	TGTGCCTGGACAGGTTCGAACACCGGGGAGCTGTTTTTT	CAWTGSNTGELFF
TRBV29-1	TRBJ1-1	-	few	TGCAGCGTTGAGGGGGGTCGGAGCGGCACTGAAGCTTTCTTT	CSVEGGRSGTEAFF
TRBV19	TRBJ2-3	-	few	TGTGCCAGTAGTATAGGGGCTGGCACAGATACGCAGTATTTT	CASSIGAGTDTQYF
TRBV11-1	TRBJ2-5	TRBD2	-	TGTGCCAGCAGCTTTCGGGGGGGCCAACAAGAGACCCAGTACTTC	CASSFRGGQQETQYF
TRBV6-5	TRBJ1-1	-	-	TGTGCCAGCGCCATTGGGACGGACAATGAAGCTTTCTTT	CASAIGTDNEAFF
TRBV2	TRBJ1-1	TRBD1	-	TGTGCCAGCAGTGAAGCGAACTCAGGGGGGCGGGCTTTCTTT	CASSEANSGGRAFF
TRBV4-1	TRBJ2-5	-	-	TGCGCCAGCAGCCAAGACAGGACAGTCCAAGAGACCCAGTACTTC	CASSQDRTVQETQYF
TRBV9	TRBJ1-6	-	-	TGTGCCAGCAGTCCTGGGGGTGGCTCACCCCTCCACTTT	CASSPGGGSPLHF
TRBV5-6	TRBJ2-1	TRBD2	-	TGTGCCAGCAGCTTGATGGGACTAAACAATGAGCAGTTCTTC	CASSLMGLNNEQFF
TRBV4-1	TRBJ1-1	-	-	TGCGCCAGCAGCCACACAACCCGGACCGAAGCTTTCTTT	CASSHTTRTEAFF
TRBV25-1	TRBJ2-5	-	-	TGTGCCAGCAGTGAGTTGAAGTCCCAAGAGACCCAGTACTTC	CASSELKSQETQYF
TRBV6-5	TRBJ1-2	TRBD1	-	TGTGCCAGCAGTTACCAGACAGGGGGCGATGGCTACACCTTC	CASSYQTGGDGYTF
TRBV18	TRBJ2-5	-	-	TGTGCCAGCTCACCACCGGGAGAGACCCAGTACTTC	CASSPPGETQYF